The entry below describes one T cell receptor beta chain. This CDR3 comprises 18 residues. CDR1 is MNHEY, CDR2 SMNVEV, per germline (reference sequence). The V end was cut by 0 bases, the J end by 8 bases, with 22 bases between. The sample originates from a study of blood T cell repertoires in COVID-19. Study-wide context: PBMCs, B-cell-depleted T cells, or T cells provided the cDNA or gDNA that made up the material.

Generated by immunoSEQ multiplex PCR, the TCRdb table keeps only in-frame clones and is missing some. The sample contains approximately 76,000 clones, roughly nine tenths of which appear only once. The specimen was peripheral blood. This sequence joins TRBV27 and TRBJ1-4; no clear D gene. The sequence came from a man aged 25-45 years with acute or convalescent COVID-19. The CDR3 DNA reads TGTGCCAGCAGTTTATCAGGCCCGGGGATCGCTAAGAGGGAAAAACTGTTTTTT. Protein: CASSLSGPGIAKREKLFF.